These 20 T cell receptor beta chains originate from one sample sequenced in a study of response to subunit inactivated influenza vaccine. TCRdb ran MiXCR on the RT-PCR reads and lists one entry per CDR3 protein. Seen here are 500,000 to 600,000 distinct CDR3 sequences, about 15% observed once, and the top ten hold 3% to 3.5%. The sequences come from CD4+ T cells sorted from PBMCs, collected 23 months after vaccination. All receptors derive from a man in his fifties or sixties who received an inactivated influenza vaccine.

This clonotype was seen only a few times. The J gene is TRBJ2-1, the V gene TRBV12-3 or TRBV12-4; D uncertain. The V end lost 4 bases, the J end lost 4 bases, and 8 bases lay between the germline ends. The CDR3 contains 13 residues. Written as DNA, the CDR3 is TGTGCCAGCAGTTCAGTAGAGTACAATGAGCAGTTCTTC. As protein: CASSSVEYNEQFF.

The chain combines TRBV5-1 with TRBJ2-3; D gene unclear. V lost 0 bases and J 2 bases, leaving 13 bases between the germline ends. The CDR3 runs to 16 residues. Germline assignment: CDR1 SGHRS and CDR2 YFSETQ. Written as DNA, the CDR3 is TGCGCCAGCAGCTTGGGGTCAGTGGGATCCACAGATACGCAGTATTTT. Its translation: CASSLGSVGSTDTQYF.

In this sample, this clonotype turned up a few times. CDR3 coding DNA: TGCGCCAGCAGCCAAGATTGGTTGGGGGACTATGGCTACACCTTC. It codes for CASSQDWLGDYGYTF. The chain uses TRBV4-3 and TRBJ1-2; tentatively, D is TRBD1 (5 bases). Per the germline V gene, CDR1 is LGHNA and CDR2 is YSLEER. The CDR3 length is 15 residues. The V end lost 0 bases, the J end lost 3 bases, and 11 bases lay between the germline ends.

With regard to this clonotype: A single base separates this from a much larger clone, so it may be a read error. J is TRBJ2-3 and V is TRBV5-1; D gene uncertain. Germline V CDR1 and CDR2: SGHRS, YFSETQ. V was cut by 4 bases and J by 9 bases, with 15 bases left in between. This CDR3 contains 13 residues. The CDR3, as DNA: TGCGCCAGCAGCCCCCAAGGGTTGGAGACGCAGTATTTT. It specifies CASSPQGLETQYF.

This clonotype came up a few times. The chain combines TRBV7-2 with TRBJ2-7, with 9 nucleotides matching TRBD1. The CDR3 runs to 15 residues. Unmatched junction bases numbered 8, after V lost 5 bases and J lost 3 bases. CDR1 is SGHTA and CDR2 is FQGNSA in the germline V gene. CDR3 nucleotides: TGTGCCAGCAGCCAACGGACAGGGGTCCGCTACGAGCAGTACTTC. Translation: CASSQRTGVRYEQYF.

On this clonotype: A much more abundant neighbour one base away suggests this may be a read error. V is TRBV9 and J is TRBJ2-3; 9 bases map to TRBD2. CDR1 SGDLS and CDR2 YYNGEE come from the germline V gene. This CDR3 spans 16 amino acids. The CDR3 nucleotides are TGTGCCAGCAGCGTAGCTACAGCGGGAGGCACAGATACGCTGTATTTT. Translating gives CASSVATAGGTDTLYF.

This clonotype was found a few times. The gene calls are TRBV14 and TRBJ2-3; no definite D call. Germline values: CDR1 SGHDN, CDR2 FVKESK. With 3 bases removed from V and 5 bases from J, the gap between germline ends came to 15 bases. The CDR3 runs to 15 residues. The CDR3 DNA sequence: TGTGCCAGCAGCCACCAGCTGGGCAAGATAGATACGCAGTATTTT. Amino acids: CASSHQLGKIDTQYF.

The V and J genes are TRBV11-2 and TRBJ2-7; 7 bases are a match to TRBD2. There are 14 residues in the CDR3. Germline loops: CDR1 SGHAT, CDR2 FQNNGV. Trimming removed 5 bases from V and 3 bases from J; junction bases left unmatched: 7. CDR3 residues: CASSPGGISYEQYF. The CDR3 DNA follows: TGTGCCAGCAGCCCGGGGGGAATTAGCTACGAGCAGTACTTC.

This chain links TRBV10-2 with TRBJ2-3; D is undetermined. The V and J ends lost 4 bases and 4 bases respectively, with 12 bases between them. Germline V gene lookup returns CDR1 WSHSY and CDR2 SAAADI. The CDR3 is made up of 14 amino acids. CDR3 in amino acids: CASSVVSLADTQYF. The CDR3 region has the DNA TGCGCCAGCAGTGTCGTTTCACTCGCAGATACGCAGTATTTT.

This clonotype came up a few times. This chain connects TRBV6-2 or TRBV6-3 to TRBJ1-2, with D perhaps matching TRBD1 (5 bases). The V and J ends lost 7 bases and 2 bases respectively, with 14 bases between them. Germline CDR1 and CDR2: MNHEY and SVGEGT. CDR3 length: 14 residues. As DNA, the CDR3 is TGTGCCAGCACCCATCAGCAGGGAAACTATGGCTACACCTTC. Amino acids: CASTHQQGNYGYTF.

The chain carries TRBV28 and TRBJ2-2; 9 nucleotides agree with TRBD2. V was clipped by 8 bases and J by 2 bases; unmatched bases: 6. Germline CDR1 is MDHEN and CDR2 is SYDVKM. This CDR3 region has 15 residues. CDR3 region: CASGGAGGNTGELFF. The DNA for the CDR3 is TGTGCCAGCGGGGGAGCGGGAGGAAACACCGGGGAGCTGTTTTTT.

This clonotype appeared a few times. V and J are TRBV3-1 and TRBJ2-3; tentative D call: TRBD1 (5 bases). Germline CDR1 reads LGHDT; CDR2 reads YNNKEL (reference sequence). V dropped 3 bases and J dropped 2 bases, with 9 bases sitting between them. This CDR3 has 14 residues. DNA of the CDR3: TGTGCCAGCAGCCAGGCCAGGGTCACAGATACGCAGTATTTT. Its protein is CASSQARVTDTQYF.

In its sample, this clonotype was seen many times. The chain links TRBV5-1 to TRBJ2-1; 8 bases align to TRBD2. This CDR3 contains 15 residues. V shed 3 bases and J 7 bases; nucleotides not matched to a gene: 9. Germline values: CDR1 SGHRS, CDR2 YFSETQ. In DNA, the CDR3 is TGCGCCAGCAGCTCGGACATAGCGGGGTGGAATGAGCAGTTCTTC. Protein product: CASSSDIAGWNEQFF. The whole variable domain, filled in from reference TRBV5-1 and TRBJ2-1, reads KAGVTQTPRYLIKTRGQQVTLSCSPISGHRSVSWYQQTPGQGLQFLFEYFSETQRNKGNFPGRFSGRQFSNSRSEMNVSTLELGDSALYLCASSSDIAGWNEQFFGPGTRLTVL.

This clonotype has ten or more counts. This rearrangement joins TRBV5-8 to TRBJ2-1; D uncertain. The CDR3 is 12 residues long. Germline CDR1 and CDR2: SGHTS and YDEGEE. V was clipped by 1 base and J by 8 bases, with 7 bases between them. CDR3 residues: CASSLSWYEQFF. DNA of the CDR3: TGTGCCAGCAGCTTGAGTTGGTATGAGCAGTTCTTC.

The CDR3 nucleotides are TGCGCCAGCAGCTTGGCAGGGGGAGAGAACGGTGAAGCTTTCTTT. Residues: CASSLAGGENGEAFF. The chain joins TRBV5-1 to TRBJ1-1; 7 bases are shared with TRBD1. This CDR3 contains 15 residues. Germline V CDR1 and CDR2: SGHRS, YFSETQ. V dropped 0 bases and J dropped 7; count of bases not matched to a gene: 9. The full variable domain, completed using reference TRBV5-1 and TRBJ1-1, is KAGVTQTPRYLIKTRGQQVTLSCSPISGHRSVSWYQQTPGQGLQFLFEYFSETQRNKGNFPGRFSGRQFSNSRSEMNVSTLELGDSALYLCASSLAGGENGEAFFGQGTRLTVV.

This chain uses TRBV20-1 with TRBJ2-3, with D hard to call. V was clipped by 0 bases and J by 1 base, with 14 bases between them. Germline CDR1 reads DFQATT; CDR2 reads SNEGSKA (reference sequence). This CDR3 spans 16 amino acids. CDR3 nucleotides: TGCAGTGCTAGAGATCCAGAAGTGGGCGGCACAGATACGCAGTATTTT. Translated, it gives CSARDPEVGGTDTQYF.

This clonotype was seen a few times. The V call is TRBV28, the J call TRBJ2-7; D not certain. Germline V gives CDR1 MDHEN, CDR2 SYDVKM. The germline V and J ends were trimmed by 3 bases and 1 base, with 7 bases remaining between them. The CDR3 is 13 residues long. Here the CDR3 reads CASSFWASYEQYF. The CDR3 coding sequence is TGTGCCAGCAGTTTTTGGGCGTCCTACGAGCAGTACTTC.

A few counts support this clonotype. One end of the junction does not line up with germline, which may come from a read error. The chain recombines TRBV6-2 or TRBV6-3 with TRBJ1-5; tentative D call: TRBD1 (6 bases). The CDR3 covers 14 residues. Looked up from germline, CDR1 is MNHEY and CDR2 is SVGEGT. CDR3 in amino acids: CASSQSGGNQPQHF. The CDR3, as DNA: TGTGCCAGCAGTCAGTCGGGGGGCAACCAGCCCCAGCATTTT.

This CDR3 reads CASSWAQGKETQYF. The CDR3 bases are TGTGCCAGCAGTTGGGCACAGGGCAAGGAGACCCAGTACTTC. This rearrangement joins TRBV12-3 or TRBV12-4 to TRBJ2-5, with D perhaps TRBD1 (6 bases). Trimming stripped 4 bases from V and 5 bases from J, with 14 bases between. The CDR3 is made up of 14 amino acids.

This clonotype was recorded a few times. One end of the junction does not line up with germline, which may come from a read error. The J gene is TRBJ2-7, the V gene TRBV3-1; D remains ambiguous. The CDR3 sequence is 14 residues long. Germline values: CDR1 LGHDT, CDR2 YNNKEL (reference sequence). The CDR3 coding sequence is TGTGCCAGCAGCCAAGTCCCGTTGGGCACGGGTAAGGACTTC. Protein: CASSQVPLGTGKDF.